These 17 T cell receptor beta chains originate from one sample sequenced in a study of blood T cell repertoires in COVID-19. Libraries were prepared by immunoSEQ multiplex PCR; TCRdb keeps only in-frame clonotypes and omits some of them. The profile covers fewer than 450,000 clones, with 80% to 95% appearing a single time and about 0.6% taken by the ten largest. Sequencing used PBMCs or T cells enriched from blood (not recorded which). Receptors were obtained from a man aged 18 to 30 who had recovered from COVID-19.

The chain recombines TRBV6-1 with TRBJ1-2, with unresolved D. The CDR3 is 13 amino acids. V lost 3 bases and J lost 4, with 9 bases in between. The germline CDR1 and CDR2 sequences are MNHNS and SASEGT. The CDR3 is CASSESRGYGYTF. The CDR3 DNA is TGTGCCAGCAGTGAGAGTCGGGGCTATGGCTACACCTTC.

In this sample, this clone turned up a few times. The CDR3 region is CASSGPTGVGNTIYF. DNA of the CDR3: TGTGCCAGCAGTGGCCCGACAGGGGTTGGAAACACCATATATTTT. J is TRBJ1-3 and V is TRBV6-4; TRBD1 matches 8 bases. Germline CDR1 reads MRHNA; CDR2 reads SNTAGT. The ends lost 4 bases at V and 3 bases at J; junction bases unmatched: 5. The CDR3 has 15 residues.

The chain joins TRBV19 to TRBJ1-3; 7 nucleotides align to TRBD1. Germline V gene sequence: CDR1 LNHDA, CDR2 SQIVND (reference sequence). This CDR3 is built from 14 residues. V lost 7 bases and J lost 2; bases outside the gene matches: 5. This CDR3 is CASKEGATGNTIYF. DNA of the CDR3: TGTGCCAGTAAGGAGGGGGCGACTGGAAACACCATATATTTT.

This chain connects TRBV7-3 to TRBJ2-1, with TRBD2 as a possible D gene (6 bases). The CDR3 totals 20 residues. V was shortened by 5 bases and J by 10 bases, with 36 bases between the two germline ends. Germline V gene sequence: CDR1 SGHTA, CDR2 FQGTGA. CDR3 sequence reads: CASSPKRSLAGWDVSGEQFF. In nucleotides, the CDR3 is TGTGCCAGCAGCCCCAAGAGAAGTCTCGCGGGGTGGGACGTATCGGGGGAGCAGTTCTTC.

This chain joins TRBV5-1 and TRBJ1-6; the D gene is possibly TRBD1 (5 bases). Germline V gives CDR1 SGHRS, CDR2 YFSETQ. Trimming stripped 4 bases from V and 6 bases from J, with 11 bases between. The CDR3 runs to 14 residues. In nucleotides, the CDR3 is TGCGCCAGCAGCGGGGGGGAAGCTAATTCACCCCTCCACTTT. Protein: CASSGGEANSPLHF.

J is TRBJ1-6 and V is TRBV30; TRBD1 agrees at 9 bases. CDR3 size: 15 residues. Germline CDR1 reads GTSNPN; CDR2 reads SVGIG (reference sequence). CDR3 region: CALEPGQGPNSPLHF. The CDR3, as DNA: TGTGCTTTAGAACCGGGACAGGGTCCTAATTCACCCCTCCACTTT.

V usage is TRBV6-1 and J usage is TRBJ2-2, with D perhaps TRBD1 (5 bases). The germline gives CDR1 MNHNS, CDR2 SASEGT. The CDR3 covers 14 residues. V dropped 1 base and J dropped 7 bases, with 10 bases sitting between them. CDR3 nucleotides: TGTGCCAGCAGTGAAGAAGGGGTTGGCGGGGAGCTGTTTTTT. Translating gives CASSEEGVGGELFF.

The chain is built from TRBV30 and TRBJ1-1, with D unclear. This CDR3 is built from 11 residues. Looked up from germline, CDR1 is GTSNPN and CDR2 is SVGIG (reference sequence). V lost 0 bases and J 7 bases, leaving 6 bases between the germline ends. The chain's CDR3 is CAWSVGLEAFF. The DNA of the CDR3 is TGTGCCTGGAGTGTTGGCCTTGAAGCTTTCTTT.

Concerning this clone itself: This same CDR3 is encoded by further DNA sequences in the sample. This chain uses TRBV7-2 with TRBJ2-7, with TRBD1 matching 7 bases. The V segment lost 3 bases and the J segment 3 bases; nucleotides outside the gene matches: 2. This CDR3 is 13 amino acids long. Germline CDR1 is SGHTA and CDR2 is FQGNSA. The CDR3 sequence: CASSFDRVYEQYF. DNA for the CDR3: TGTGCCAGCAGCTTTGACAGGGTCTACGAGCAGTACTTC.

The rearrangement links TRBV5-4 to TRBJ1-1, with D possibly matching TRBD1 (5 bases). The germline CDR1 and CDR2 sequences are SGHNT and YYREEE (reference sequence). The CDR3 sequence is 14 residues long. V was shortened by 8 bases and J by 0 bases, with 14 bases between the two germline ends. The CDR3 bases are TGTGCCAGTGCCCTAGCGGGGGTGAACACTGAAGCTTTCTTT. It encodes CASALAGVNTEAFF.

The chain uses TRBV6-1 and TRBJ2-5; TRBD1 aligns across 8 bases. The germline V gene has CDR1 MNHNS and CDR2 SASEGT. The ends lost 3 bases at V and 6 bases at J; junction bases unmatched: 15. The CDR3 has 17 residues. The CDR3 protein is CASSDTRQGPARKTQYF. In DNA form, the CDR3 reads TGTGCCAGCAGTGACACTAGACAGGGGCCCGCTCGAAAGACCCAGTACTTC.

This clone was seen more than once but under ten times. V gene TRBV3-1 (or the pseudogene TRBV3-2) combines with J gene TRBJ2-5, with a possible D match to TRBD2 (5 bases). Trimming cost V 1 base and J 3 bases, with 15 bases left between them. Germline V lookup: CDR1 LGHDT, CDR2 YNNKEL (reference sequence). The CDR3 has 16 residues. CDR3 DNA sequence: TGTGCCAGCAGCCAAGCCCGGAGGTTCGGGGAAGAGACCCAGTACTTC. Translation: CASSQARRFGEETQYF.

V gene TRBV3-1 (or the pseudogene TRBV3-2) combines with J gene TRBJ1-2; maybe TRBD1 (5 bases). The length of the CDR3 is 12 residues. V gave up 4 bases and J gave up 7 bases, with 10 bases separating them. Germline CDR1 and CDR2: LGHDT and YNNKEL (reference sequence). CDR3 nucleotide sequence: TGTGCCAGCAGCCGGACACTGGGTGGCTACACCTTC. This translates into CASSRTLGGYTF.

This rearrangement joins TRBV28 to TRBJ2-7; possibly TRBD2 for D (6 bases). Trimming removed 5 bases at V and 4 bases at J, with 15 bases between. CDR1 is MDHEN, CDR2 SYDVKM, per germline. The CDR3 loop spans 14 amino acids. The CDR3, as DNA: TGTGCCAGCAGTATGGGGGGTTTCGGGTACGAGCAGTACTTC. Translated, it gives CASSMGGFGYEQYF. Full variable domain (outside the CDR3, taken from reference TRBV28 and TRBJ2-7): DVKVTQSSRYLVKRTGEKVFLECVQDMDHENMFWYRQDPGLGLRLIYFSYDVKMKEKGDIPEGYSVSREKKERFSLILESASTNQTSMYLCASSMGGFGYEQYFGPGTRLTVT.

V gene TRBV5-1 combines with J gene TRBJ1-3; 9 bases align to TRBD1. V was clipped by 2 bases and J by 0 bases; unmatched bases: 12. Germline V CDR1 and CDR2: SGHRS, YFSETQ. The length of the CDR3 is 19 residues. The CDR3 DNA is TGCGCCAGCAGCTTTTCCGGGACAGGGATAAAATACTCTGGAAACACCATATATTTT. Its protein product is CASSFSGTGIKYSGNTIYF. The full variable domain, with the rest looked up from reference TRBV5-1 and TRBJ1-3, is KAGVTQTPRYLIKTRGQQVTLSCSPISGHRSVSWYQQTPGQGLQFLFEYFSETQRNKGNFPGRFSGRQFSNSRSEMNVSTLELGDSALYLCASSFSGTGIKYSGNTIYFGEGSWLTVV.

This clone showed up just once. The V gene is TRBV5-1, the J gene TRBJ1-1; 8 bases are a match to TRBD1. The CDR3 runs to 17 residues. The germline V gene has CDR1 SGHRS and CDR2 YFSETQ. Trimming removed 3 bases from V and 0 bases from J; junction bases left unmatched: 10. In nucleotides, the CDR3 is TGCGCCAGCAGCTCCTTTGTTTCAGGGGGCGTGAACACTGAAGCTTTCTTT. Translation gives CASSSFVSGGVNTEAFF.

The chain recombines TRBV5-1 with TRBJ2-1; 13 bases agree with TRBD2. In germline, CDR1 is SGHRS, CDR2 YFSETQ. Trimming at V came to 1 base and at J to 14 bases, leaving 9 bases not matched to a gene. This CDR3 comprises 15 residues. The CDR3 region is CASSLTTSGGWLKFF. The CDR3 bases are TGCGCCAGCAGCTTGACGACTAGCGGGGGGTGGTTGAAGTTCTTC.